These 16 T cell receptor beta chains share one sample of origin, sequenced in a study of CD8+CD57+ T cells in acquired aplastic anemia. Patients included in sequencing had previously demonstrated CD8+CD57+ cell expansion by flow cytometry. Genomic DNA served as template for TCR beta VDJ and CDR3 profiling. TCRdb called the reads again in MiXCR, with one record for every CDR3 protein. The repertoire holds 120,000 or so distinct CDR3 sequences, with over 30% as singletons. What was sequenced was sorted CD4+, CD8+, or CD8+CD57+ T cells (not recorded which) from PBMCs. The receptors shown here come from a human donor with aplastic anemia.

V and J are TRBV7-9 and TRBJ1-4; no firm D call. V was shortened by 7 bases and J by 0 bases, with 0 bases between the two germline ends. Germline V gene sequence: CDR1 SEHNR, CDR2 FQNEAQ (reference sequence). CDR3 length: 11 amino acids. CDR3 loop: CASTTNEKLFF. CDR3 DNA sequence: TGTGCCAGCACAACTAATGAAAAACTGTTTTTT.

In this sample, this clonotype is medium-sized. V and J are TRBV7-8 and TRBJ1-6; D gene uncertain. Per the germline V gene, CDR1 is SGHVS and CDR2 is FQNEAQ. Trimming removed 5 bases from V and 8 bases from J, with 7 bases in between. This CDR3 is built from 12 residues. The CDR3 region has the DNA TGTGCCAGCAGCCACAGCGATTCACCCCTCCACTTT. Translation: CASSHSDSPLHF.

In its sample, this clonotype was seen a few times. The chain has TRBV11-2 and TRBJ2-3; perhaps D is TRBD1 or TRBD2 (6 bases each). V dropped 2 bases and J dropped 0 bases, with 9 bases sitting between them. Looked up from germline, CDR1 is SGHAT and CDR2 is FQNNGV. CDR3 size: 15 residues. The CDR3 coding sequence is TGTGCCAGCAGCTTACGGGGGCATAGCACAGATACGCAGTATTTT. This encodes CASSLRGHSTDTQYF. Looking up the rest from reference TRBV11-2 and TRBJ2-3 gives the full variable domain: EAGVAQSPRYKIIEKRQSVAFWCNPISGHATLYWYQQILGQGPKLLIQFQNNGVVDDSQLPKDRFSAERLKGVDSTLKIQPAKLEDSAVYLCASSLRGHSTDTQYFGPGTRLTVL.

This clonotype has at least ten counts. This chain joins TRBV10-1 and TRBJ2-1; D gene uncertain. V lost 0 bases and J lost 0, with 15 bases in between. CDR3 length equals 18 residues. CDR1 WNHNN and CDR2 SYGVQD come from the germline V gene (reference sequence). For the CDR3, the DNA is TGCGCCAGCAGTGAGTCGATTCGGTGGGGAAGCTCCTACAATGAGCAGTTCTTC. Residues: CASSESIRWGSSYNEQFF.

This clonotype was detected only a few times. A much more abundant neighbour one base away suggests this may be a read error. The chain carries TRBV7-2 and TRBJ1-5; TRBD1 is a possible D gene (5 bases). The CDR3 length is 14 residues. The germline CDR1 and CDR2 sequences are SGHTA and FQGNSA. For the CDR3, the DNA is TGTGCCTGCAGTTTAAACGGGGGAAGGCAGCCCCAGCATTTT. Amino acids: CACSLNGGRQPQHF. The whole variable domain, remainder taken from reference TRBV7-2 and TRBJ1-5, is GAGVSQSPSNKVTEKGKDVELRCDPISGHTALYWYRQSLGQGLEFLIYFQGNSAPDKSGLPSDRFSAERTGGSVSTLTIQRTQQEDSAVYLCACSLNGGRQPQHFGDGTRLSIL.

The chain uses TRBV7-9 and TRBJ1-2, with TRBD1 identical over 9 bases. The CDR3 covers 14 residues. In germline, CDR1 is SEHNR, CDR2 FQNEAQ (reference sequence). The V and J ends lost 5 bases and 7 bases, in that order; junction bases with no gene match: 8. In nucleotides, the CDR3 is TGTGCCAGCAGCGACCGGGACAGGGTACGTGGCTACACCTTC. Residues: CASSDRDRVRGYTF.

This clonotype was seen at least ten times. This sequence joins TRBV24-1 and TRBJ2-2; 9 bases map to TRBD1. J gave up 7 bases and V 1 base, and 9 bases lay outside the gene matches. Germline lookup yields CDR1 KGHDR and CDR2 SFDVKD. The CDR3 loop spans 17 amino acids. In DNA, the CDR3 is TGTGCCACCAGTGATTTTCGTCCCGGGACAGGGAACGGGGAGCTGTTTTTT. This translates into CATSDFRPGTGNGELFF.

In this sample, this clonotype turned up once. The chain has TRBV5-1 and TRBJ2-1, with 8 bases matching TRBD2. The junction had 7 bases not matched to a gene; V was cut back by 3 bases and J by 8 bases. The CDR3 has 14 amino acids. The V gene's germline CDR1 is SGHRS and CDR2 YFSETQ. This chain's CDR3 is CASSSGTSLHEQFF. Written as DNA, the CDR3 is TGCGCCAGCAGCTCCGGGACTAGTTTGCATGAGCAGTTCTTC.

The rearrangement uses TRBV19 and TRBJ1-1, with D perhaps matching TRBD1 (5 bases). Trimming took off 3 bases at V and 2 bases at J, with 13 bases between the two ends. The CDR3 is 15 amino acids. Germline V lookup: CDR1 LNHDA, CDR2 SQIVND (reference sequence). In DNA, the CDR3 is TGTGCCAGTAGTATGTCCCAGAGGGGTAACACTGAAGCTTTCTTT. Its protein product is CASSMSQRGNTEAFF.

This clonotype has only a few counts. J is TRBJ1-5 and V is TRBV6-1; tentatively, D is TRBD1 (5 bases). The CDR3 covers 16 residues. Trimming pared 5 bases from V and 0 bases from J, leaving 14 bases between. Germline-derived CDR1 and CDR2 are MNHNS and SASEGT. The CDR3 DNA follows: TGTGCCAGCAGTACGACAGAGATTTCTAGCAATCAGCCCCAGCATTTT. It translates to CASSTTEISSNQPQHF.

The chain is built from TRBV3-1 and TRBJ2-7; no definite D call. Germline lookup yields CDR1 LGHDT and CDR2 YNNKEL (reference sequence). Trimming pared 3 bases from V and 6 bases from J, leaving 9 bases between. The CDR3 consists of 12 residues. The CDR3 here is CASSHKPGEQYF. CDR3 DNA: TGTGCCAGCAGCCACAAGCCGGGCGAGCAGTACTTC.

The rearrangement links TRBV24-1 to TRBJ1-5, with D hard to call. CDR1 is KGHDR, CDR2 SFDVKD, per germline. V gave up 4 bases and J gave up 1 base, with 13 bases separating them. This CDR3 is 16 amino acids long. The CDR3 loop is CATSDPGGGSNQPQHF. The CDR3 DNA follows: TGTGCCACCAGTGACCCGGGTGGAGGAAGCAATCAGCCCCAGCATTTT.

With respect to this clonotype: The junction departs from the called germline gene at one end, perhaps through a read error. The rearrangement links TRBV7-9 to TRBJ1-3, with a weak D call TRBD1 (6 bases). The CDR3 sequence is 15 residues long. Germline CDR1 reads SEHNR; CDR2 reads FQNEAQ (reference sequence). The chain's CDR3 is CVSSLWGAPGNTICF. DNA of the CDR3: TGTGTCAGCAGCTTATGGGGGGCGCCTGGAAACACCATATGTTTT.

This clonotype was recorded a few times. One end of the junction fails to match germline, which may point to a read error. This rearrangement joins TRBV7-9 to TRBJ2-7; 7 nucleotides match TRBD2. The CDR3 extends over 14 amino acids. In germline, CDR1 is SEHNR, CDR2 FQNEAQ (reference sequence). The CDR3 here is CASSLGTNAREQYF. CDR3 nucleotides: TGTGCCAGCAGTTTAGGGACTAATGCGAGAGAGCAGTACTTC.

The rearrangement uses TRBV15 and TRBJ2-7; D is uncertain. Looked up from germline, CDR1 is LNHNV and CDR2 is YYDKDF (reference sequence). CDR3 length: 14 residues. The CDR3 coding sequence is TGTGCCGCCAGCAGCTTGGGTGAGACCTACGAGCAGTACGTC. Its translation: CAASSLGETYEQYV.

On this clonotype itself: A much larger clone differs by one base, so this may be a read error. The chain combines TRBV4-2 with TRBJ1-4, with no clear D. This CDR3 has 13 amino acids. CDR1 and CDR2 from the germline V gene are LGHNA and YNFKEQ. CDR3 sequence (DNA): TGTGCCAGCAGACCACCAAGTTCCGAAAAACTGCTTTTT. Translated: CASRPPSSEKLLF.